Here is one T cell receptor beta chain with its context. The TCR beta library used iRepertoire HTBI primers with Arm-PCR amplification of CDR3. A single record per CDR3 protein comes from TCRdb applying MiXCR to the multiplex PCR reads. The sample records 500,000 or so distinct CDR3 sequences, around 15% being singletons. CDR3 length equals 16 residues. Per germline, CDR1 DFQATT and CDR2 SNEGSKA (reference sequence). Trimming took 6 bases from V and 4 from J; bases not matched to a gene: 13. The time point: newly diagnosed GD, antithyroid drugs for less than 3 months. From RNA extracted from PBMCs, the TCR library was made. These data originate in a study of regulatory T cells in long-lasting Graves disease. The same specimen was also included in a second study, on T cells in Graves' hyperthyroidism and ophthalmopathy.

The chain couples TRBV20-1 to TRBJ2-3, with 10 nucleotides matching TRBD1. The TCR originated in a man aged 40-50 years with Graves disease. The sample consisted of peripheral blood mononuclear cells (PBMCs), taken at new diagnosis, from a patient treated with antithyroid drugs. This CDR3 reads CSALSPGQGLADTQYF. CDR3 nucleotide sequence: TGCAGTGCCCTCTCACCGGGACAGGGGCTGGCAGATACGCAGTATTTT.